The 9 T cell receptor beta chains below were found in one sample sequenced in a study of CD4 T cells in relation to SARS-CoV-2 and coronaviruses. Antigens of these TCRs are unknown. Sequenced by immunoSEQ multiplex PCR; TCRdb stores in-frame clones only, minus some. In the table there are more than 20,000 clones, over 70% of which are singletons. Before the COVID-19 pandemic, during about 2010-2019, CD4+ T cells were taken from unexposed donors. Isolation of CD4+ T cells took place after about 9 days in culture. Specimen: CD4+ T cells from PBMCs, cultured in vitro. These receptors originate from a human donor in good health.

The V and J genes are TRBV6-5 and TRBJ1-6; no reliable D call. Trimming removed 5 bases at V and 9 bases at J, with 11 bases between. This CDR3 region has 13 residues. Looked up from germline, CDR1 is MNHEY and CDR2 is SVGAGI. The CDR3 spells CASSTRVSSPLHF. As DNA, the CDR3 is TGTGCCAGCAGTACGCGAGTGAGTTCACCCCTCCACTTT.

The chain couples TRBV4-1 to TRBJ2-2, with D perhaps given as TRBD1 or TRBD2 (5 bases each). Germline CDR1 reads MGHRA; CDR2 reads YSYEKL. CDR3 size: 19 residues. V was shortened by 1 base and J by 3 bases, with 21 bases between the two germline ends. CDR3 protein: CASSQVGLRGAHHTGELFF. In DNA form, the CDR3 reads TGCGCCAGCAGCCAAGTTGGGTTGCGAGGGGCCCACCACACCGGGGAGCTGTTTTTT.

The chain joins TRBV28 to TRBJ1-1; 9 bases line up with TRBD1. The CDR3 totals 16 residues. V shed 2 bases, J shed 3 bases, and the junction held 7 bases outside the gene matches. The V gene's germline CDR1 is MDHEN and CDR2 SYDVKM. The CDR3 spells CASSLVSRDRDTEAFF. The CDR3 nucleotides read TGTGCCAGCAGTTTAGTAAGCCGGGACAGGGACACTGAAGCTTTCTTT. The full variable domain, with the rest looked up from reference TRBV28 and TRBJ1-1, is DVKVTQSSRYLVKRTGEKVFLECVQDMDHENMFWYRQDPGLGLRLIYFSYDVKMKEKGDIPEGYSVSREKKERFSLILESASTNQTSMYLCASSLVSRDRDTEAFFGQGTRLTVV.

J is TRBJ1-5 and V is TRBV7-6; D uncertain. CDR1 is SGHVS, CDR2 FNYEAQ, per germline. This CDR3 has 15 amino acids. V lost 6 bases and J 5 bases, leaving 17 bases between the germline ends. The CDR3 coding sequence is TGTGCCAGCAGTCCCGACTTGGGTCAGGATCAGCCCCAGCATTTT. Protein: CASSPDLGQDQPQHF. Complete variable domain (other parts from reference TRBV7-6 and TRBJ1-5): GAGVSQSPRYKVTKRGQDVALRCDPISGHVSLYWYRQALGQGPEFLTYFNYEAQQDKSGLPNDRFSAERPEGSISTLTIQRTEQRDSAMYRCASSPDLGQDQPQHFGDGTRLSIL.

The V call is TRBV2, the J call TRBJ1-5; D is possibly TRBD1 (5 bases). Per the germline V gene, CDR1 is SNHLY and CDR2 is FYNNEI. This CDR3 has 14 residues. Trimming removed 3 bases at V and 4 bases at J, with 10 bases between. CDR3 nucleotides: TGTGCCAGCAGTGATATAGGGACGAATCAGCCCCAGCATTTT. The encoded protein is CASSDIGTNQPQHF.

V is TRBV18 and J is TRBJ2-1; perhaps D is TRBD1 or TRBD2 (5 bases each). Trimming took 3 bases from V and 0 from J, leaving 18 bases between them. Germline CDR1 is KGHSH and CDR2 is LQKENI. This CDR3 is built from 18 residues. The CDR3 DNA is TGTGCCAGCTCACCCAACATTTGGGGCGAGGGCTCCTACAATGAGCAGTTCTTC. Protein sequence: CASSPNIWGEGSYNEQFF.

The chain couples TRBV7-9 to TRBJ2-5, with 8 bases aligning to TRBD1. CDR1 SEHNR and CDR2 FQNEAQ come from the germline V gene (reference sequence). Trimming removed 1 base from V and 2 bases from J; junction bases left unmatched: 3. The length of the CDR3 is 15 residues. CDR3 DNA sequence: TGTGCCAGCAGCTTAGTAACAGGGGGACAAGAGACCCAGTACTTC. It specifies CASSLVTGGQETQYF.

The gene calls are TRBV6-1 and TRBJ2-7; TRBD1 matches 10 bases. Germline-derived CDR1 and CDR2 are MNHNS and SASEGT. Trimming took 0 bases from V and 4 from J; bases not matched to a gene: 6. This CDR3 has 16 residues. CDR3 residues: CASSEATDRGSYEQYF. The DNA for the CDR3 is TGTGCCAGCAGTGAAGCGACGGACAGGGGGTCGTACGAGCAGTACTTC.

The V gene is TRBV2, the J gene TRBJ2-2; 12 bases fit TRBD2. Looked up from germline, CDR1 is SNHLY and CDR2 is FYNNEI. This CDR3 contains 16 residues. The ends lost 7 bases at V and 4 bases at J; junction bases unmatched: 7. The CDR3 DNA sequence: TGTGCCAGCACTTTTCTAGCGGGAGGGGGCACCGGGGAGCTGTTTTTT. Amino acid sequence: CASTFLAGGGTGELFF.